What follows are 14 T cell receptor beta chains derived from one specimen sequenced in a study of shared clonotypes between healthy human individuals. Some clones are missing from TCRdb's copy, which holds only in-frame ones; the method was immunoSEQ multiplex PCR. The table includes 2 million to 2.5 million clones, roughly 92% detected once. Sequenced sample: naive CD4+ T cells from PBMCs. As to subset: CD45RA+ positively selected. The receptors derive from a young man in good health. Some clones in this sample may be carry-over from other donors' samples.

The V and J genes are TRBV9 and TRBJ1-3; the D is unclear. V was trimmed by 4 bases and J by 0 bases, leaving 14 bases between them. The CDR3 extends over 16 amino acids. From germline, CDR1 is SGDLS and CDR2 YYNGEE. The CDR3: CASSSLDRFSGNTIYF. The DNA for the CDR3 is TGTGCCAGCAGCTCCTTAGACCGCTTCTCTGGAAACACCATATATTTT. The variable domain in full, with the rest retrieved from reference TRBV9 and TRBJ1-3, is DSGVTQTPKHLITATGQRVTLRCSPRSGDLSVYWYQQSLDQGLQFLIQYYNGEERAKGNILERFSAQQFPDLHSELNLSSLELGDSALYFCASSSLDRFSGNTIYFGEGSWLTVV.

Worth noting for this clone: A read error is possible here, since a much larger clone lies one base away. This sample includes further DNA sequences coding for the same CDR3. V is TRBV28 and J is TRBJ2-7; D ambiguous. Germline V gene sequence: CDR1 MDHEN, CDR2 SYDVKM. The CDR3 runs 11 residues. The CDR3 nucleotides are TGTGCCAGCAGTTTATCCTCCGAGCAGTACTTC. It is translated as CASSLSSEQYF.

The chain has TRBV5-4 and TRBJ2-3, with D possibly matching TRBD2 (5 bases). The CDR3 is 13 amino acids. Trimming took 0 bases from V and 7 from J, leaving 9 bases between them. The germline V gene encodes CDR1 SGHNT and CDR2 YYREEE (reference sequence). CDR3 sequence reads: CASSLGAGNTQYF. The CDR3 coding sequence is TGTGCCAGCAGCTTGGGCGCCGGGAATACGCAGTATTTT.

The chain has TRBV7-3 and TRBJ2-3; 9 nucleotides agree with TRBD2. Trimming cost V 6 bases and J 2 bases; bases outside gene matches: 3. Germline lookup yields CDR1 SGHTA and CDR2 FQGTGA. The CDR3 loop spans 14 amino acids. Here the CDR3 DNA reads TGTGCCAGCAGTAGACTAGCGGACACAGATACGCAGTATTTT. Its translation is CASSRLADTDTQYF. Supplemented by reference TRBV7-3 and TRBJ2-3, the full variable domain reads GAGVSQTPSNKVTEKGKYVELRCDPISGHTALYWYRQSLGQGPEFLIYFQGTGAADDSGLPNDRFFAVRPEGSVSTLKIQRTERGDSAVYLCASSRLADTDTQYFGPGTRLTVL.

The chain carries TRBV9 and TRBJ2-1, with 10 bases matching TRBD2. This CDR3 contains 18 residues. Germline V gene sequence: CDR1 SGDLS, CDR2 YYNGEE. The V and J ends lost 4 bases and 8 bases, in that order; junction bases with no gene match: 18. CDR3 loop: CASSPRALAGVFQYEQFF. The CDR3 DNA is TGTGCCAGCAGCCCGAGGGCGCTAGCGGGAGTTTTCCAGTATGAGCAGTTCTTC.

The chain has TRBV5-4 and TRBJ1-1; weak D call: TRBD1 (5 bases). V was clipped by 3 bases and J by 2 bases, with 14 bases between them. The length of the CDR3 is 15 residues. In germline, CDR1 is SGHNT, CDR2 YYREEE (reference sequence). The CDR3 is CASSWGSQVNTEAFF. DNA for the CDR3: TGTGCCAGCAGCTGGGGCTCGCAGGTTAACACTGAAGCTTTCTTT. The entire variable domain, with the rest obtained from reference TRBV5-4 and TRBJ1-1, is as follows: ETGVTQSPTHLIKTRGQQVTLRCSSQSGHNTVSWYQQALGQGPQFIFQYYREEENGRGNFPPRFSGLQFPNYSSELNVNALELDDSALYLCASSWGSQVNTEAFFGQGTRLTVV.

The chain couples TRBV5-1 to TRBJ2-7; D unresolved. This CDR3 has 13 residues. Trimming pared 0 bases from V and 5 bases from J, leaving 9 bases between. Germline-derived CDR1 and CDR2 are SGHRS and YFSETQ. The CDR3 DNA is TGCGCCAGCAGCTTGGAGGGTAATAACGAGCAGTACTTC. It encodes CASSLEGNNEQYF.

V is TRBV2 and J is TRBJ2-7; D is unclear. Trimming pared 6 bases from V and 3 bases from J, leaving 9 bases between. In germline, CDR1 is SNHLY, CDR2 FYNNEI. The CDR3 loop spans 12 amino acids. The CDR3: CASSVSLYEQYF. The DNA of the CDR3 is TGTGCCAGCAGCGTGAGCCTCTACGAGCAGTACTTC.

Only one count was recorded for this clone. The chain uses TRBV7-2 and TRBJ2-1; 10 bases map to TRBD2. The CDR3 totals 16 residues. The trim removed 1 base at V and 7 bases at J, leaving 7 bases unmatched. Germline CDR1 SGHTA, CDR2 FQGNSA. The CDR3: CASSLGPAGGNNEQFF. The CDR3 DNA is TGTGCCAGCAGCTTAGGTCCAGCGGGAGGGAATAATGAGCAGTTCTTC.

The chain is built from TRBV30 and TRBJ2-2; 9 bases line up with TRBD1. J gave up 1 base and V 3 bases, and 9 bases lay outside the gene matches. This CDR3 region has 17 residues. Germline lookup yields CDR1 GTSNPN and CDR2 SVGIG (reference sequence). Here the CDR3 DNA reads TGTGCCTGGAGGGTCAACAGGGGGCAGAGGAACACCGGGGAGCTGTTTTTT. It yields the protein CAWRVNRGQRNTGELFF.

The V gene is TRBV5-3, the J gene TRBJ2-7, with a possible D match to TRBD2 (5 bases). TRBV5-3 is placed among ORFs of uncertain function. The V end lost 4 bases, the J end lost 0 bases, and 17 bases lay between the germline ends. This CDR3 is 16 amino acids long. The CDR3 DNA follows: TGTGCCAGAAGCCAAGCGAGAGGGAATAGCTCCTACGAGCAGTACTTC. Encoded protein: CARSQARGNSSYEQYF.

The chain is built from TRBV29-1 and TRBJ1-5; unclear D gene. CDR3 length: 13 amino acids. The V and J ends lost 4 bases and 7 bases respectively, with 14 bases between them. Germline V gene sequence: CDR1 SQVTM, CDR2 ANQGSEA. CDR3 sequence reads: CSVVKQMGQPQHF. DNA for the CDR3: TGCAGCGTTGTTAAACAGATGGGACAGCCCCAGCATTTT.

The V gene is TRBV28, the J gene TRBJ2-7, with D perhaps TRBD1 (6 bases). Germline CDR1 and CDR2: MDHEN and SYDVKM. The CDR3 runs to 17 residues. Trimming left V 5 bases short and J 4 bases short, with 24 bases between. CDR3 nucleotides: TGTGCCAGCAGTCCCCTAGTTGGGGGCAGGGGACCATACGAGCAGTACTTC. This gives the protein CASSPLVGGRGPYEQYF.

The count of this clone is one. The CDR3 nucleotides are TGCAGCGCCCCAGGACCTACTAAAAGGGATACGCAGTATTTT. Amino acid sequence: CSAPGPTKRDTQYF. V and J are TRBV29-1 and TRBJ2-3; the D is unclear. Per the germline V gene, CDR1 is SQVTM and CDR2 is ANQGSEA. The CDR3 has 14 residues. Trimming pared 7 bases from V and 6 bases from J, leaving 20 bases between.